These 20 T cell receptor beta chains were sequenced from one sample in a study of cytotoxic CD8 clonotypes in ibrutinib-treated CLL. TCRdb's table, derived via immunoSEQ multiplex PCR, lists solely in-frame clones and lacks some. The sample includes 150,000 or so clones, roughly three quarters of them seen just once. Sequenced material: PBMCs, taken after 24 months of ibrutinib treatment. These receptors were taken from a human donor with chronic lymphocytic leukemia.

This clone was seen many times. The V call is TRBV7-9, the J call TRBJ1-1; TRBD1 aligns across 7 bases. Germline CDR1 reads SEHNR; CDR2 reads FQNEAQ (reference sequence). CDR3 length: 15 amino acids. V shed 1 base, J shed 5 bases, and the junction held 7 bases outside the gene matches. The CDR3 region has the DNA TGTGCCAGCAGCTTAGGAACAGGGGCCGGGACTGAAGCTTTCTTT. It translates to CASSLGTGAGTEAFF.

In its sample, this clone was seen a few times. V is TRBV19 and J is TRBJ1-5; D is perhaps TRBD1 (5 bases). Trimming stripped 7 bases from V and 3 bases from J, with 16 bases between. The germline gives CDR1 LNHDA, CDR2 SQIVND (reference sequence). The CDR3 totals 15 residues. The CDR3 here is CASTPTEDYNQPQHF. CDR3 nucleotides: TGTGCCAGTACCCCGACAGAGGACTACAATCAGCCCCAGCATTTT.

As DNA, the CDR3 is TGTGCCAGCACCCTCCCAGGGTTGCGGGAGCAGTACTTC. Its protein is CASTLPGLREQYF. This chain links TRBV11-2 with TRBJ2-7, with D possibly being TRBD1 (5 bases). Looked up from germline, CDR1 is SGHAT and CDR2 is FQNNGV. V was cut by 7 bases and J by 7 bases, with 17 bases left in between. CDR3 length equals 13 residues.

The genes are TRBV6-1 and TRBJ2-1; perhaps TRBD1 as D (7 bases). This CDR3 region has 17 residues. Trimming pared 0 bases from V and 0 bases from J, leaving 12 bases between. The V gene's germline CDR1 is MNHNS and CDR2 SASEGT. The CDR3 region has the DNA TGTGCCAGCAGTGAAGCTGCAGGGGGGAGCTCCTACAATGAGCAGTTCTTC. Protein: CASSEAAGGSSYNEQFF.

The chain couples TRBV5-1 to TRBJ2-7; D uncertain. This CDR3 spans 14 amino acids. V lost 6 bases, J lost 2 bases, and 15 bases lay in between. Germline V lookup: CDR1 SGHRS, CDR2 YFSETQ. The CDR3 region is CASTLGRETYEQYF. DNA for the CDR3: TGCGCCAGCACCCTGGGTAGGGAAACCTACGAGCAGTACTTC.

To note about this clone: In the same sample, other DNA sequences code for this CDR3. V is TRBV7-2 and J is TRBJ2-7; no firm D call. Germline V gene data show CDR1 as SGHTA and CDR2 as FQGNSA. The CDR3 is 11 residues long. The germline V and J ends were trimmed by 5 bases and 4 bases, with 6 bases remaining between them. CDR3 in amino acids: CASSLLYEQYF. In DNA, the CDR3 is TGTGCCAGCAGCCTTCTATACGAGCAGTACTTC.

The chain has TRBV29-1 and TRBJ2-7; D possibly matches TRBD1 or TRBD2 (6 bases each). Trimming removed 7 bases from V and 4 bases from J, with 20 bases in between. Looked up from germline, CDR1 is SQVTM and CDR2 is ANQGSEA. The CDR3 length is 14 residues. CDR3 DNA sequence: TGCAGCGCAATCTTGGACAGTCGGGGGTACGAGCAGTACTTC. It yields the protein CSAILDSRGYEQYF.

The chain couples TRBV6-5 to TRBJ2-1; TRBD1 might be the D (6 bases). Germline V lookup: CDR1 MNHEY, CDR2 SVGAGI. The V and J ends lost 0 bases and 8 bases respectively, with 14 bases between them. CDR3 length: 15 residues. The CDR3 DNA follows: TGTGCCAGCAGTTACTCGACAGGACGATTAGATGAGCAGTTCTTC. It codes for CASSYSTGRLDEQFF.

The gene calls are TRBV28 and TRBJ1-1; D remains unclear. The CDR3 contains 11 residues. V was cut by 4 bases and J by 11 bases, with 11 bases left in between. Looked up from germline, CDR1 is MDHEN and CDR2 is SYDVKM. DNA for the CDR3: TGTGCCAGCAGTTCTGTTAATAAGGCTTTCTTT. Residues: CASSSVNKAFF.

A few counts support this clone. The V call is TRBV15, the J call TRBJ2-4; tentatively, D is TRBD1 or TRBD2 (6 bases each). CDR1 is LNHNV and CDR2 is YYDKDF in the germline V gene (reference sequence). The V and J ends lost 6 bases and 9 bases respectively, with 15 bases between them. There are 13 residues in the CDR3. As DNA, the CDR3 is TGTGCCACCAGGGACGGGGGCAGGGGCATTCAGTACTTC. Its protein is CATRDGGRGIQYF.

The rearrangement uses TRBV9 and TRBJ1-1; the D gene is possibly TRBD1 (5 bases). This CDR3 has 14 amino acids. Trimming removed 4 bases from V and 1 base from J, with 11 bases in between. Germline CDR1 is SGDLS and CDR2 is YYNGEE. Here the CDR3 reads CASSPPGGNTEAFF. CDR3 nucleotides: TGTGCCAGCAGCCCCCCTGGGGGGAACACTGAAGCTTTCTTT.

This rearrangement joins TRBV7-2 to TRBJ2-2, with D possibly called TRBD1 or TRBD2 (5 bases each). This CDR3 is 15 amino acids long. CDR1 and CDR2 (germline): SGHTA, FQGNSA. V gave up 3 bases and J gave up 4 bases, with 12 bases separating them. CDR3 DNA sequence: TGTGCCAGCAGCTTCGCCAGGGCGGGCACCGGGGAGCTGTTTTTT. This encodes CASSFARAGTGELFF.

CDR3 in amino acids: CASSPPSAPWDEQYF. The CDR3 DNA reads TGTGCCAGCTCACCTCCTAGCGCGCCGTGGGACGAGCAGTACTTC. The chain couples TRBV18 to TRBJ2-7; perhaps TRBD2 as D (6 bases). CDR1 is KGHSH, CDR2 LQKENI, per germline. Trimming took 3 bases from V and 5 from J, leaving 17 bases between them. CDR3 length: 15 residues.

The chain is built from TRBV6-6 and TRBJ1-5; no firm D call. Germline V CDR1 and CDR2: MNHNY, SVGAGI (reference sequence). The CDR3 contains 15 residues. Trimming cost V 7 bases and J 0 bases, with 13 bases left between them. CDR3 sequence: CASTPWAHSNQPQHF. Written as DNA, the CDR3 is TGTGCCAGCACCCCTTGGGCCCATAGCAATCAGCCCCAGCATTTT.

A single count supports this clone. This chain links TRBV4-1 with TRBJ2-3; D remains unclear. This CDR3 contains 14 residues. The germline V gene encodes CDR1 MGHRA and CDR2 YSYEKL. The germline V and J ends were trimmed by 4 bases and 2 bases, with 10 bases remaining between them. Here the CDR3 reads CASSRGPVTDTQYF. The CDR3 DNA is TGCGCCAGCAGCCGCGGCCCTGTCACAGATACGCAGTATTTT.

This rearrangement joins TRBV20-1 to TRBJ2-3; no definite D call. The CDR3 is 11 residues long. Per germline, CDR1 DFQATT and CDR2 SNEGSKA (reference sequence). V dropped 3 bases and J dropped 3 bases, with 4 bases sitting between them. Here the CDR3 reads CSARWTDTQYF. The CDR3 nucleotides are TGCAGTGCTAGGTGGACAGATACGCAGTATTTT.

The chain links TRBV7-2 to TRBJ2-1; 11 bases line up with TRBD2. The CDR3 is 17 residues long. V lost 2 bases and J lost 6; bases outside the gene matches: 9. Per germline, CDR1 SGHTA and CDR2 FQGNSA. The DNA of the CDR3 is TGTGCCAGCAGCTTATCCCATAGCGGGGGGGCTGGCAATGAGCAGTTCTTC. Its protein is CASSLSHSGGAGNEQFF.

The chain has TRBV18 and TRBJ1-3; D ambiguous. V was shortened by 2 bases and J by 5 bases, with 7 bases between the two germline ends. This CDR3 region has 13 residues. Germline CDR1 reads KGHSH; CDR2 reads LQKENI. The CDR3 spells CASSPAARNTIYF. CDR3 sequence (DNA): TGTGCCAGCTCACCAGCAGCACGAAACACCATATATTTT. The whole variable domain, filled in from reference TRBV18 and TRBJ1-3, reads NAGVMQNPRHLVRRRGQEARLRCSPMKGHSHVYWYRQLPEEGLKFMVYLQKENIIDESGMPKERFSAEFPKEGPSILRIQQVVRGDSAAYFCASSPAARNTIYFGEGSWLTVV.

This clone was picked up a small number of times. The chain is built from TRBV2 and TRBJ2-1; D may be TRBD2 (5 bases). V was cut by 8 bases and J by 10 bases, with 18 bases left in between. The CDR3 is 13 residues long. The germline V gene encodes CDR1 SNHLY and CDR2 FYNNEI. The CDR3 sequence: CASVPPGEGEQFF. The CDR3 DNA is TGTGCCAGCGTGCCCCCCGGTGAGGGCGAGCAGTTCTTC.

This chain joins TRBV7-9 and TRBJ1-5; D may be TRBD1 (5 bases). This CDR3 spans 13 amino acids. The V end lost 2 bases, the J end lost 7 bases, and 9 bases lay between the germline ends. The germline V gene encodes CDR1 SEHNR and CDR2 FQNEAQ (reference sequence). The CDR3, as DNA: TGTGCCAGCAGCTTAAGGGGAGAACAGCCCCAGCATTTT. This codes for CASSLRGEQPQHF.